This T cell receptor (beta chain) appears in the sequencing data of a study of OX40 agonist ivuxolimab in advanced cancers. For context, the study as a whole: Ivuxolimab was an agonistic, fully human IgG2 monoclonal antibody directed against OX40 (CD134), a costimulatory receptor. The paper describes the monotherapy dose-escalation part (N of about 54 patients) of the phase I trial of ivuxolimab. Three dose-escalation patients achieved partial responses, one with hepatocellular carcinoma and two with cutaneous melanoma. In the dose-escalation cohort, around four fifths of patients were male, and the mean age was approximately 64 years, with a range of 23 to 79. Intravenous ivuxolimab was administered to patients every 2 weeks at six dose levels: 0.01, 0.1, 0.3, 1.5, 3 and 10 mg/kg. Patients were allowed to have had prior anti-PD-1, anti-PD-L1 or anti-CTLA-4 therapy, and 40% of the dose-escalation patients had previously received checkpoint inhibitors. Peripheral TCRbeta sequencing aimed to test whether ivuxolimab altered TCR sequence diversity and caused clonal T-cell expansion. Of the roughly 54 patients in dose escalation, 19 had hepatocellular carcinoma, about 15 had melanoma, 9 had renal cell carcinoma and 9 had head and neck cancer. Overall study results and their limits: Low levels of normalized T-cell clonal expansion were also seen in some patients who did not respond. Clonal expansion of both CD4+ and CD8+ blood T cells was observed from baseline to week 6 at doses 0.1 to 3.0 mg/kg. The antigen specificity of the clonally expanded peripheral T cells was not determined. In the 0.1-3.0 mg/kg groups, partial responders were among the patients with the lowest normalized peripheral clonal expansion, particularly in CD8+ T cells. On average, CD8+ T cells showed more expanded clones than CD4+ T cells after ivuxolimab.

Genomic DNA was isolated from the sorted cells so that the TCRbeta CDR3 region could be sequenced. TCRbeta CDR3 regions were sequenced using the immunoSEQ Assay. TCRdb carries this immuneACCESS record with in-frame sequences only. Its versions omit some clonotypes, under half of them owing to an unresolved V gene in the studies checked, with the rest unexplained. The sample yields tens of thousands of clones; roughly nine tenths were counted once. The ten most abundant clones make up around 0.98% of the sample. The trial excluded patients who had a history of autoimmune disease or were on systemic immunosuppression. Peripheral blood for TCR sequencing was collected from all dose cohorts at baseline, on cycle 4 day 1, and on cycle 7 day 1. The samples were taken from a phase I, first-in-human, multicenter, open-label dose-escalation trial of ivuxolimab. The trial enrolled adults with locally advanced or metastatic head and neck squamous cell, hepatocellular, melanoma or renal cell carcinoma. Before TCR sequencing, CD4+ and CD8+ T cells were separately sorted from peripheral blood.

The trim is 6 bases for V and 0 bases for J, with a gap of 12 bases between the germline ends. CDR1 and CDR2, looked up from the germline V gene (reference sequence), are LNHDA and SQIVND. The CDR3, from cysteine to phenylalanine, totals 15 residues. Only the CDR3 DNA stays, 45 bases, in frame from base 1. On this clone: No cognate antigen has been identified for it. No base quality information exists; no much larger clone differs at one position.

Material: CD4+ or CD8+ T cells sorted from blood, obtained in a trial of the OX40 agonist ivuxolimab. This TCR was sampled from an adult with an advanced solid tumor such as melanoma, head and neck, liver or kidney cancer. The V and J genes are TRBV19 and TRBJ1-3, with a weak D call of TRBD1 (5 bases match). Here the CDR3 is given as CASRKLRDSGNTIYF. The nucleotides read TGTGCCAGTAGGAAACTCAGGGACTCTGGAAACACCATATATTTT.